The rows below give T cell receptor beta chains drawn from one sample of a study of OX40 agonist ivuxolimab in advanced cancers. The protocol was immunoSEQ multiplex PCR, while the TCRdb copy is restricted to in-frame clones and leaves out a portion. The table lists nearly 110,000 clones, about nine tenths of them singletons. Sequenced here: CD4+ or CD8+ T cells sorted from blood, sampled in a trial of the OX40 agonist ivuxolimab. Receptors were obtained from an adult with an advanced solid tumor such as melanoma, head and neck, liver or kidney cancer. CDR3s include the opening cysteine and the closing phenylalanine or tryptophan. Each record gives: clone size, D gene, V gene, J gene, CDR3 DNA, CDR3 protein. The D gene is left open where the match is weak. Not all rows give a size; the values are once, few, many and, for expanded clones, a class.

clone_size: .; d_call: .; v_call: TRBV5-1; j_call: TRBJ2-3; cdr3_nt: TGCGCCAGCAGCTTCGGGGCCGGTGCAGATACGCAGTATTTT; cdr3_aa: CASSFGAGADTQYF
clone_size: .; d_call: .; v_call: TRBV4-1; j_call: TRBJ2-7; cdr3_nt: TGCGCCAGCAGCCAAGGCGGGACGGGGAGCTACGAGCAGTACTTC; cdr3_aa: CASSQGGTGSYEQYF
clone_size: .; d_call: .; v_call: TRBV28; j_call: TRBJ1-2; cdr3_nt: TGTGCCAGCAGTTTACGCCGTCGGGGAGTAGACTATGGCTACACCTTC; cdr3_aa: CASSLRRRGVDYGYTF
clone_size: .; d_call: .; v_call: TRBV2; j_call: TRBJ1-4; cdr3_nt: TGTGCCAGCAGCCGTGAGGTTTATTTGGAAAAACTGTTTTTT; cdr3_aa: CASSREVYLEKLFF
clone_size: .; d_call: .; v_call: TRBV4-3; j_call: TRBJ1-2; cdr3_nt: TGCGCCAGCAGCCAAGACAGGCAATATGGCTACACCTTC; cdr3_aa: CASSQDRQYGYTF
clone_size: .; d_call: TRBD1; v_call: TRBV30; j_call: TRBJ1-2; cdr3_nt: TGTGCCTGCCAGACAGGGAACTATGGCTACACCTTC; cdr3_aa: CACQTGNYGYTF
clone_size: .; d_call: TRBD1; v_call: TRBV9; j_call: TRBJ1-2; cdr3_nt: TGTGCCAGCAGCCCAACCGGGACAGGGGCCTATGGCTACACCTTC; cdr3_aa: CASSPTGTGAYGYTF
clone_size: .; d_call: .; v_call: TRBV7-2; j_call: TRBJ1-4; cdr3_nt: TGTGCCAGCAGCTTGGGGACGGTGGTTAATGAAAAACTGTTTTTT; cdr3_aa: CASSLGTVVNEKLFF
clone_size: .; d_call: .; v_call: TRBV5-1; j_call: TRBJ1-1; cdr3_nt: TGCGCCAGCAGCTTGGTGGAGTTGAACACTGAAGCTTTCTTT; cdr3_aa: CASSLVELNTEAFF
clone_size: .; d_call: .; v_call: TRBV7-2; j_call: TRBJ2-2; cdr3_nt: TGTGCCAGCAGCTTAGCCCCGCAGGGGGAGCTGTTTTTT; cdr3_aa: CASSLAPQGELFF
clone_size: .; d_call: TRBD2; v_call: TRBV4-3; j_call: TRBJ2-1; cdr3_nt: TGCGCCAGCAGCCAGGCCTATAGCGGGGGGCTAACCTACAATGAGCAGTTCTTC; cdr3_aa: CASSQAYSGGLTYNEQFF
clone_size: once; d_call: .; v_call: TRBV6-6; j_call: TRBJ1-6; cdr3_nt: TGTGCCAGTAGGGATGGTAATTCACCCCTCCACTTT; cdr3_aa: CASRDGNSPLHF
clone_size: .; d_call: .; v_call: TRBV5-1; j_call: TRBJ2-2; cdr3_nt: TGCGCCAGCAGCTTCAGGAACACCGGGGAGCTGTTTTTT; cdr3_aa: CASSFRNTGELFF
clone_size: .; d_call: TRBD1; v_call: TRBV7-2; j_call: TRBJ1-2; cdr3_nt: TGTGCCAGCAGCATCGGACAGGAGCGCTATGGCTACACCTTC; cdr3_aa: CASSIGQERYGYTF
clone_size: .; d_call: TRBD1; v_call: TRBV4-3; j_call: TRBJ2-5; cdr3_nt: TGCGCCAGCAGCCAAGATGGGGACAGAGGAGAGACCCAGTACTTC; cdr3_aa: CASSQDGDRGETQYF
clone_size: .; d_call: .; v_call: TRBV7-2; j_call: TRBJ1-1; cdr3_nt: TGTGCCAGCAGCCCTTACACCTACACTGAAGCTTTCTTT; cdr3_aa: CASSPYTYTEAFF
clone_size: .; d_call: TRBD1; v_call: TRBV6-5; j_call: TRBJ1-5; cdr3_nt: TGTGCCAGCAGCCCACAGGGGGCTACAGGACAGCCCCAGCATTTT; cdr3_aa: CASSPQGATGQPQHF
clone_size: .; d_call: .; v_call: TRBV7-9; j_call: TRBJ1-3; cdr3_nt: TGTGCCAGCAGCCCGGGACTGCTAGGCTCTGGAAACACCATATATTTT; cdr3_aa: CASSPGLLGSGNTIYF
clone_size: .; d_call: TRBD2; v_call: TRBV6-5; j_call: TRBJ2-5; cdr3_nt: TGTGCCAGCAGTGGACTAGCAAGCGAGACCCAGTACTTC; cdr3_aa: CASSGLASETQYF
clone_size: .; d_call: .; v_call: TRBV27; j_call: TRBJ1-1; cdr3_nt: TGTGCCAGCAGTTCCCTTGGGGACCGGTTGAACACTGAAGCTTTCTTT; cdr3_aa: CASSSLGDRLNTEAFF
clone_size: .; d_call: .; v_call: TRBV7-9; j_call: TRBJ1-2; cdr3_nt: TGTGCCAGCAGCCTCCCATGGGATGATGGCTACACCTTC; cdr3_aa: CASSLPWDDGYTF
clone_size: .; d_call: .; v_call: TRBV27; j_call: TRBJ1-1; cdr3_nt: TGTGCCAGCAGTTTAGAGCCGGGCGGGAACACTGAAGCTTTCTTT; cdr3_aa: CASSLEPGGNTEAFF
clone_size: .; d_call: .; v_call: TRBV9; j_call: TRBJ2-7; cdr3_nt: TGTGCCAGCAGCGAAAGTACTTACGAGCAGTACTTC; cdr3_aa: CASSESTYEQYF
clone_size: .; d_call: TRBD1; v_call: TRBV6-5; j_call: TRBJ2-7; cdr3_nt: TGTGCCAGCAGTTCCGAGGGACAGGGATACGAGCAGTACTTC; cdr3_aa: CASSSEGQGYEQYF
clone_size: .; d_call: .; v_call: TRBV19; j_call: TRBJ1-5; cdr3_nt: TGTGCCAGTAGTTTTCGGCCGGGGGGGAACCAGCCCCAGCATTTT; cdr3_aa: CASSFRPGGNQPQHF
clone_size: .; d_call: .; v_call: TRBV10-3; j_call: TRBJ1-6; cdr3_nt: TGTGCCATCAGTGAGAACATCTCAGTCGGTAATTCACCCCTCCACTTT; cdr3_aa: CAISENISVGNSPLHF
clone_size: .; d_call: .; v_call: TRBV29-1; j_call: TRBJ2-7; cdr3_nt: TGCAGCGTTGGCAGTAACTCCTACGAGCAGTACTTC; cdr3_aa: CSVGSNSYEQYF
clone_size: once; d_call: .; v_call: TRBV18; j_call: TRBJ2-5; cdr3_nt: TGTGCCAGCTCACCACAGCAACAAGAGACCCAGTACTTC; cdr3_aa: CASSPQQQETQYF